This TCR beta chain was identified in a study of beta chain features in type 1 diabetes. A note on this clone: Its specificity is not known.

Study outcomes and limitations: TCRB CDR3s from Type 1 diabetes patients were moderately but significantly shorter in all four CD4+ subsets.

V lost 1 base, J lost 9 bases, and 22 bases lay in between. Germline-derived CDR1 and CDR2 are SEHNR and FQNEAQ (reference sequence). The CDR3 consists of 16 residues. Since all of the isolated RNA was reverse transcribed, expressed TCRB transcripts were what got sequenced. Sequencing was performed with immunoSEQ multiplex PCR; in TCRdb, only in-frame clones are kept and a portion is missing. This sample has 160,000 or so clones, with 7% to 9.5% found just once. The sequence was collected from a woman in her twenties or thirties with type 1 diabetes. Sequencing input: central memory CD4+ T cells from blood. The chain combines TRBV7-9 with TRBJ2-7, with TRBD2 as a possible D gene (5 bases). Here the CDR3 DNA reads TGTGCCAGCAGCTTAGATGAAGGACTCGACGTCGGGCGGCAGTACTTC. As protein: CASSLDEGLDVGRQYF. Full variable domain (remainder filled in from reference TRBV7-9 and TRBJ2-7): DTGVSQNPRHKITKRGQNVTFRCDPISEHNRLYWYRQTLGQGPEFLTYFQNEAQLEKSRLLSDRFSAERPKGSFSTLEIQRTEQGDSAMYLCASSLDEGLDVGRQYFGPGTRLTVT.